One and the same sample provided the 30 T cell receptor beta chains below, sequenced in a study of T cells in Graves' hyperthyroidism and ophthalmopathy. Template material for amplifying TCR beta CDR3 regions consisted of RNA transcripts. HTBI primers were the set used in a first-round RT-PCR of the TCR CDR3. TCRdb reanalysed the multiplex PCR reads using MiXCR and keeps one entry per CDR3 protein. The table includes under 600,000 distinct CDR3 sequences, 16% detected once. Material for sequencing was blood. Receptors originate from a woman aged 40 to 50 with Graves' ophthalmopathy.

This clonotype was detected a few times. The chain links TRBV5-6 to TRBJ2-1; maybe TRBD2 (7 bases). The CDR3 consists of 15 residues. CDR1 and CDR2 (germline): SGHDT, YYEEEE. Trimming removed 2 bases from V and 5 bases from J, with 14 bases in between. In nucleotides, the CDR3 is TGTGCCAGCAGCTTCAGGCGGGGGCCCCACAATGAGCAGTTCTTC. Translating it yields CASSFRRGPHNEQFF.

In this sample, this clonotype turned up a few times. The rearrangement links TRBV7-9 to TRBJ2-1, with TRBD2 as a possible D gene (6 bases). The CDR3 consists of 13 residues. From germline, CDR1 is SEHNR and CDR2 FQNEAQ (reference sequence). The V gene lost 6 bases and the J gene lost 9 bases, with 15 bases spanning the gap. As DNA, the CDR3 is TGTGCCAGCAGACTAGCCCTAATAGGTGAGCAGTTCTTC. Amino acid sequence: CASRLALIGEQFF. The complete variable domain, with remaining parts taken from reference TRBV7-9 and TRBJ2-1, reads DTGVSQNPRHKITKRGQNVTFRCDPISEHNRLYWYRQTLGQGPEFLTYFQNEAQLEKSRLLSDRFSAERPKGSFSTLEIQRTEQGDSAMYLCASRLALIGEQFFGPGTRLTVL.

The V gene is TRBV12-3 or TRBV12-4, the J gene TRBJ2-7, with D possibly being TRBD1 (6 bases). Trimming stripped 4 bases from V and 12 bases from J, with 10 bases between. This CDR3 contains 10 residues. The CDR3 loop reads CASSYRVVYF. The CDR3 nucleotides are TGTGCCAGCAGTTACAGGGTGGTGTACTTC.

Points on this clonotype: This sequence may be a read error, since a much larger clone differs from it by one base. This likely comes from a read error, as the CDR3 has no conserved phenylalanine or tryptophan at its end. The chain has TRBV28 and TRBJ2-5; possible D gene TRBD2, 5 bases. This CDR3 is 14 amino acids long. The germline V and J ends were trimmed by 8 bases and 2 bases, with 15 bases remaining between them. CDR1 and CDR2 from the germline V gene are MDHEN and SYDVKM. The DNA of the CDR3 is TGTGCCAGCCGGGTACCCGGGATTCAAGAGACCCAGTACTCC. It is translated as CASRVPGIQETQYS.

This rearrangement joins TRBV10-1 to TRBJ2-3; the match to TRBD2 covers 11 bases. Trimming removed 2 bases from V and 2 bases from J; junction bases left unmatched: 12. Germline-derived CDR1 and CDR2 are WNHNN and SYGVQD (reference sequence). CDR3 length: 19 residues. The CDR3, as DNA: TGCGCCAGCAGTGAGCCCCCACCCGTGACTAGCGGGGACACAGATACGCAGTATTTT. Amino acid sequence: CASSEPPPVTSGDTDTQYF.

This clonotype was found a few times. V gene TRBV4-1 combines with J gene TRBJ1-2; 7 bases line up with TRBD1. The junction had 5 bases not matched to a gene; V was cut back by 2 bases and J by 5 bases. This CDR3 comprises 14 residues. CDR1 MGHRA and CDR2 YSYEKL come from the germline V gene. DNA for the CDR3: TGCGCCAGCAGCCAAAGCGGCAGGGGGTATGGCTACACCTTC. Translating gives CASSQSGRGYGYTF.

This clonotype was counted between two and nine times. The CDR3, as DNA: TGCGCCAGCAGCCAAGAGGGTTGGCGTGGGGAGACCCAGTACTTC. This codes for CASSQEGWRGETQYF. This chain connects TRBV4-1 to TRBJ2-5; D unresolved. The ends were cut back, 0 bases at V and 5 bases at J, with 13 bases in the middle. The CDR3 extends over 15 amino acids. Germline values: CDR1 MGHRA, CDR2 YSYEKL.

Concerning this clonotype itself: A much larger clonotype is one base distant, so this may be a read error. The genes are TRBV12-3 or TRBV12-4 and TRBJ2-7, with D perhaps matching TRBD1 or TRBD2 (5 bases each). The J call may be faulty, since TRBJ2-1 better matches the DNA end. The length of the CDR3 is 13 residues. Written as DNA, the CDR3 is TGTGCCAGCAATCGGGACGGCTCCTACGAGCAGTTCTTC. Encoded protein: CASNRDGSYEQFF.

This clonotype was seen ten or more times. The chain couples TRBV13 to TRBJ1-1; tentative D call: TRBD1 (5 bases). Germline V gives CDR1 PRHDT, CDR2 FYEKMQ (reference sequence). The CDR3 is 14 residues long. With 5 bases removed from V and 11 bases from J, the gap between germline ends came to 21 bases. This chain's CDR3 is CASSQNRDPGIAFF. CDR3 DNA: TGTGCCAGCAGCCAAAATAGGGACCCGGGGATTGCTTTCTTT.

This clonotype was seen ten or more times. The rearrangement uses TRBV28 and TRBJ1-6, with D tentatively TRBD1 (6 bases). Germline CDR1 reads MDHEN; CDR2 reads SYDVKM. The CDR3 is made up of 16 amino acids. Trimming pared 3 bases from V and 9 bases from J, leaving 18 bases between. CDR3 nucleotide sequence: TGTGCCAGCAGTTTGGAGGCGGGACAAGAAATTTCACCCCTCCACTTT. Its translation: CASSLEAGQEISPLHF.

This clonotype was detected many times. The chain is built from TRBV20-1 and TRBJ2-5, with 8 bases that match TRBD2. Looked up from germline, CDR1 is DFQATT and CDR2 is SNEGSKA (reference sequence). V trimming: 6 bases; J trimming: 5 bases; junction bases outside the gene matches: 11. This CDR3 spans 14 amino acids. The CDR3 nucleotides are TGCAGTGCCAGACGGGGGGGGGGCAGGGAGACCCAGTACTTC. Residues: CSARRGGGRETQYF.

This clonotype occurred once. The V and J genes are TRBV3-1 and TRBJ2-7; 8 nucleotides align to TRBD2. CDR3 size: 14 residues. The germline CDR1 and CDR2 sequences are LGHDT and YNNKEL (reference sequence). V trimming: 4 bases; J trimming: 3 bases; junction bases outside the gene matches: 5. CDR3 loop: CASSRGTSIYEQYF. CDR3 DNA: TGTGCCAGCAGCCGTGGGACTAGTATCTACGAGCAGTACTTC.

This clonotype was seen more than once but under ten times. The genes are TRBV29-1 and TRBJ2-1; the match to TRBD2 covers 12 bases. The CDR3 length is 14 residues. CDR1 is SQVTM and CDR2 is ANQGSEA in the germline V gene. Germline trimming cut 6 bases from V and 4 bases from J; bases unmatched to any gene: 4. The CDR3 here is CSVRTSGTYNEQFF. DNA for the CDR3: TGCAGCGTCCGGACTAGCGGGACGTACAATGAGCAGTTCTTC.

This clonotype was detected ten times or more. The chain recombines TRBV7-9 with TRBJ2-7; TRBD2 matches 9 bases. Per germline, CDR1 SEHNR and CDR2 FQNEAQ (reference sequence). The length of the CDR3 is 16 residues. The trim removed 1 base at V and 5 bases at J, leaving 9 bases unmatched. CDR3 DNA sequence: TGTGCCAGCAGCTTAGTGAGTAGCGGGAGATCCCACGAGCAGTACTTC. Its translation is CASSLVSSGRSHEQYF.

The V gene is TRBV5-5, the J gene TRBJ1-2; 9 nucleotides agree with TRBD1. The junction had 16 bases not matched to a gene; V was cut back by 4 bases and J by 6 bases. Germline values: CDR1 SGHKS, CDR2 YYEKEE (reference sequence). This CDR3 contains 17 residues. This CDR3 is CASSPTRDRVYLDGYTF. CDR3 nucleotide sequence: TGTGCCAGCAGCCCCACCCGGGACAGGGTTTATTTGGATGGCTACACCTTC.

The V gene is TRBV28, the J gene TRBJ2-5; D is ambiguous. Germline V gene data show CDR1 as MDHEN and CDR2 as SYDVKM. V was clipped by 7 bases and J by 1 base, with 13 bases between them. The CDR3 contains 14 residues. The CDR3: CASKTAVAQETQYF. As DNA, the CDR3 is TGTGCCAGCAAAACGGCGGTTGCCCAAGAGACCCAGTACTTC.

This clonotype has at least ten counts. V usage is TRBV2 and J usage is TRBJ2-3; tentatively, D is TRBD1 (5 bases). Germline lookup yields CDR1 SNHLY and CDR2 FYNNEI. This CDR3 comprises 16 residues. The V end lost 3 bases, the J end lost 7 bases, and 20 bases lay between the germline ends. The CDR3 protein is CASSESIVQGRNTQYF. The DNA of the CDR3 is TGTGCCAGCAGTGAGAGTATAGTTCAGGGCAGGAATACGCAGTATTTT. Full variable domain (outside the CDR3, taken from reference TRBV2 and TRBJ2-3): EPEVTQTPSHQVTQMGQEVILRCVPISNHLYFYWYRQILGQKVEFLVSFYNNEISEKSEIFDDQFSVERPDGSNFTLKIRSTKLEDSAMYFCASSESIVQGRNTQYFGPGTRLTVL.

The chain joins TRBV29-1 to TRBJ1-2, with unresolved D. Trimming took off 3 bases at V and 7 bases at J, with 0 bases between the two ends. The length of the CDR3 is 8 residues. Germline V gene data show CDR1 as SQVTM and CDR2 as ANQGSEA. The CDR3 loop reads CSVDGYTF. CDR3 nucleotide sequence: TGCAGCGTTGATGGCTACACCTTC.

The table lists this clonotype with many counts. This rearrangement joins TRBV20-1 to TRBJ2-7; possible D gene TRBD2, 5 bases. The CDR3 sequence is 14 residues long. V shed 0 bases and J shed 5 bases, with 14 bases lying between them. Germline V lookup: CDR1 DFQATT, CDR2 SNEGSKA (reference sequence). The CDR3 loop reads CSARDEEGSDEQYF. The CDR3 bases are TGCAGTGCTAGAGATGAAGAGGGCTCGGACGAGCAGTACTTC.

This clonotype was seen at least ten times. The genes are TRBV20-1 and TRBJ1-1, with a tentative D call TRBD1 (5 bases). Germline-derived CDR1 and CDR2 are DFQATT and SNEGSKA (reference sequence). Trimming shortened V by 3 bases and J by 1 base, and 15 bases separated the two germline ends. The CDR3 is made up of 15 amino acids. This chain's CDR3 is CSARGVGAGNTEAFF. The CDR3 nucleotides are TGCAGTGCTAGGGGGGTCGGGGCGGGGAACACTGAAGCTTTCTTT.

V gene TRBV12-3 or TRBV12-4 combines with J gene TRBJ1-1, with D possibly being TRBD1 (6 bases). The V gene lost 11 bases and the J gene lost 6 bases, with 25 bases spanning the gap. This CDR3 contains 15 residues. The CDR3 sequence: CAGNPRRGGAAEAFF. Written as DNA, the CDR3 is TGTGCCGGCAACCCCCGGAGGGGGGGCGCAGCTGAAGCTTTCTTT.

This clonotype was found many times. The rearrangement links TRBV29-1 to TRBJ2-1; 10 positions agree with TRBD1. Germline CDR1 and CDR2: SQVTM and ANQGSEA. The V and J ends lost 2 bases and 3 bases, in that order; junction bases with no gene match: 10. This CDR3 has 17 amino acids. The CDR3 sequence: CSVERFGTGVDYNEQFF. The CDR3 nucleotides read TGCAGCGTTGAACGTTTTGGGACAGGGGTTGACTACAATGAGCAGTTCTTC.

This clonotype turned up a few times. The V gene is TRBV20-1, the J gene TRBJ2-3; D remains ambiguous. The CDR3 spans 11 residues. Germline V gives CDR1 DFQATT, CDR2 SNEGSKA (reference sequence). Trimming left V 6 bases short and J 6 bases short, with 10 bases between. The DNA of the CDR3 is TGCAGTGCAATTGGTCCGGATACGCAGTATTTT. Translating gives CSAIGPDTQYF.

V gene TRBV18 combines with J gene TRBJ2-1; TRBD2 agrees at 9 bases. Per germline, CDR1 KGHSH and CDR2 LQKENI. Trimming removed 6 bases from V and 0 bases from J; junction bases left unmatched: 9. The CDR3 runs 17 residues. CDR3 sequence: CASSPRLAEASYNEQFF. CDR3 DNA sequence: TGTGCCAGCTCGCCCCGACTAGCGGAAGCCTCCTACAATGAGCAGTTCTTC.

This clonotype was found a few times. The genes are TRBV30 and TRBJ1-5; D is unclear. Between the trimmed V and J ends, which lost 0 bases and 5 bases, there was a span of 11 bases. Germline-derived CDR1 and CDR2 are GTSNPN and SVGIG (reference sequence). The CDR3 runs to 14 residues. The DNA of the CDR3 is TGTGCCTGGAGTGTGGGCACAACCCATCAGCCCCAGCATTTT. Translation gives CAWSVGTTHQPQHF.

This clonotype occurred many times. The rearrangement links TRBV27 to TRBJ2-3, with 12 nucleotides matching TRBD2. CDR3 size: 16 residues. V shed 6 bases, J shed 7 bases, and the junction held 11 bases outside the gene matches. Germline V gene data show CDR1 as MNHEY and CDR2 as SMNVEV (reference sequence). The CDR3 coding sequence is TGTGCCAGCAGACCAGCTAGCGGGGGGGCCGGGAATACGCAGTATTTT. Amino acids: CASRPASGGAGNTQYF.

This clonotype has just a few counts. This chain connects TRBV3-1 to TRBJ1-1; no firm D call. Germline lookup yields CDR1 LGHDT and CDR2 YNNKEL (reference sequence). The V end lost 8 bases, the J end lost 0 bases, and 7 bases lay between the germline ends. This CDR3 is built from 12 residues. CDR3 in amino acids: CASQDVNTEAFF. Written as DNA, the CDR3 is TGTGCCAGCCAGGACGTGAACACTGAAGCTTTCTTT.

This clonotype was picked up a small number of times. The chain links TRBV29-1 to TRBJ2-5; 11 nucleotides match TRBD1. CDR3 length: 14 residues. The germline V gene has CDR1 SQVTM and CDR2 ANQGSEA. The ends lost 4 bases at V and 3 bases at J; junction bases unmatched: 4. CDR3 nucleotides: TGCAGCGTTGCCCCGGGACAGGGGGAAGAGACCCAGTACTTC. Translation gives CSVAPGQGEETQYF.

This clonotype was seen at least ten times. This sequence joins TRBV5-1 and TRBJ2-3, with D unresolved. Germline V lookup: CDR1 SGHRS, CDR2 YFSETQ. V gave up 1 base and J gave up 11 bases, with 14 bases separating them. The CDR3 spans 13 residues. CDR3: CASSLTEKSEQYF. CDR3 in DNA: TGCGCCAGCAGCTTGACTGAAAAGTCAGAGCAGTATTTT. Full variable domain (outside the CDR3, taken from reference TRBV5-1 and TRBJ2-3): KAGVTQTPRYLIKTRGQQVTLSCSPISGHRSVSWYQQTPGQGLQFLFEYFSETQRNKGNFPGRFSGRQFSNSRSEMNVSTLELGDSALYLCASSLTEKSEQYFGPGTRLTVL.

This clonotype was seen at least ten times. The chain carries TRBV3-1 and TRBJ2-7, with D possibly called TRBD1 or TRBD2 (6 bases each). The germline V gene has CDR1 LGHDT and CDR2 YNNKEL (reference sequence). The V end lost 4 bases, the J end lost 1 base, and 17 bases lay between the germline ends. The CDR3 has 16 residues. The CDR3, as DNA: TGTGCCAGCAGCCTCGTTTTGGGGGGCCGGTCCTACGAGCAGTACTTC. Protein product: CASSLVLGGRSYEQYF.